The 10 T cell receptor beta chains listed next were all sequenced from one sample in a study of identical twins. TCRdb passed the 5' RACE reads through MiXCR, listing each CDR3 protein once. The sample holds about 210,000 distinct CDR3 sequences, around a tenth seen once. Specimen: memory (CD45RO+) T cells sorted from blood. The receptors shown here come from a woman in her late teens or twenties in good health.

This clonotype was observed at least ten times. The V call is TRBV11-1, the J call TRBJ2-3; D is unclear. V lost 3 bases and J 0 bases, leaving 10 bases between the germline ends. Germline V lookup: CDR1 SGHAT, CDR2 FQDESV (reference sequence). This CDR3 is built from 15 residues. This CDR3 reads CASSLRLRSTDTQYF. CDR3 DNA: TGTGCCAGCAGCTTGCGTCTGAGAAGCACAGATACGCAGTATTTT.

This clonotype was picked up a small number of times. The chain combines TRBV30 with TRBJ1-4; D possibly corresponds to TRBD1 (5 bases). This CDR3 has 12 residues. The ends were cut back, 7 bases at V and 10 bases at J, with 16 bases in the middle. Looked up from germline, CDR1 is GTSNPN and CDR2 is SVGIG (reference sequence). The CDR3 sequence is CASEMGRGKLFF. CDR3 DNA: TGTGCCTCGGAAATGGGGAGGGGAAAACTGTTTTTT.

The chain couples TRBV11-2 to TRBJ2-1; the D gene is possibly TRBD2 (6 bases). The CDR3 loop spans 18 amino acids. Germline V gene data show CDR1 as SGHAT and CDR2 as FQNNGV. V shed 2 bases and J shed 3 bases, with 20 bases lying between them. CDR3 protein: CASSLSSRDFHFYNEQFF. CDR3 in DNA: TGTGCCAGCAGCTTATCAAGCCGGGACTTCCACTTCTACAATGAGCAGTTCTTC.

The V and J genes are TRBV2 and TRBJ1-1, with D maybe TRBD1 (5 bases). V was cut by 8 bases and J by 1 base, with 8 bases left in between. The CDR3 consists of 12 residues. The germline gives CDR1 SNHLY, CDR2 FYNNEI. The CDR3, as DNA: TGTGCCAGCGAAGACAGGAACACTGAAGCTTTCTTT. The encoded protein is CASEDRNTEAFF.

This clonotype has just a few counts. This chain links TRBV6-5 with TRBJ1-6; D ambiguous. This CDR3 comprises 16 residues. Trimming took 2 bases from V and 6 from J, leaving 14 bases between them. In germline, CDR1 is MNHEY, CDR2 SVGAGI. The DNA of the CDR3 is TGTGCCAGCAGTTACAAGGGAGGAGGGCGTAATTCACCCCTCCACTTT. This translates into CASSYKGGGRNSPLHF.

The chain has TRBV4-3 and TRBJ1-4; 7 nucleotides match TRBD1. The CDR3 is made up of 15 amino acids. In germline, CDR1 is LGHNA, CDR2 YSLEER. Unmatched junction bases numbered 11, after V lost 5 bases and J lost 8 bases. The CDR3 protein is CASSGRQGTGEKLFF. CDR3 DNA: TGCGCCAGCAGCGGCAGACAGGGAACGGGGGAAAAACTGTTTTTT.

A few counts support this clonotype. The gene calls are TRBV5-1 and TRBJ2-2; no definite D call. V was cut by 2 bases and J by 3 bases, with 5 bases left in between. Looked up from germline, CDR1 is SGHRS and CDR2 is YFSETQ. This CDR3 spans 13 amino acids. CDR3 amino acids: CASSFGDTGELFF. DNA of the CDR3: TGCGCCAGCAGCTTCGGCGACACCGGGGAGCTGTTTTTT. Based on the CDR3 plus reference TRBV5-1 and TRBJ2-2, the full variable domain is KAGVTQTPRYLIKTRGQQVTLSCSPISGHRSVSWYQQTPGQGLQFLFEYFSETQRNKGNFPGRFSGRQFSNSRSEMNVSTLELGDSALYLCASSFGDTGELFFGEGSRLTVL.

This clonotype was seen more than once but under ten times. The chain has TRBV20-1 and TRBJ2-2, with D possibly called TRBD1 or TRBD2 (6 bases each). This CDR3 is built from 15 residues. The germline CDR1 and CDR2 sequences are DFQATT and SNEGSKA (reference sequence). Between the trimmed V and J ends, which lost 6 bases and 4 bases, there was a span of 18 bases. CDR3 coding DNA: TGCAGTGCCCCAAGGGGGGATGTGGGCACCGGGGAGCTGTTTTTT. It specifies CSAPRGDVGTGELFF.

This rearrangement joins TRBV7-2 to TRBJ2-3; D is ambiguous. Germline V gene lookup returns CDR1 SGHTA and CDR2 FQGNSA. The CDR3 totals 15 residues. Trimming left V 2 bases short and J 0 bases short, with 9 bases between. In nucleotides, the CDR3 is TGTGCCAGCAGCTTAATGGGGTCTAGCACAGATACGCAGTATTTT. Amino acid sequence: CASSLMGSSTDTQYF.

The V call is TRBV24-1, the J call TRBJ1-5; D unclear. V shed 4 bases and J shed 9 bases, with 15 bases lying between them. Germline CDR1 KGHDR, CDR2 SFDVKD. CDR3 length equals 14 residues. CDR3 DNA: TGTGCCACCAGTGACCCGGGAGCCCAGCGGCCCCAGCATTTT. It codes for CATSDPGAQRPQHF.